The T cell receptor (beta chain) under discussion was sequenced for a study of blood T cell repertoires in COVID-19. Profiled with immunoSEQ multiplex PCR; TCRdb holds only in-frame clones, not every one. Among about 260,000 clones listed, around nine tenths were seen once. This CDR3 has 16 residues. In germline, CDR1 is SGHAT, CDR2 FQNNGV. The germline V and J ends were trimmed by 1 base and 0 bases, with 10 bases remaining between them. Sample: peripheral blood. This rearrangement joins TRBV11-2 to TRBJ1-3; D remains unclear. The TCR sequence derives from a man aged 35-49 years who had recovered from COVID-19. CDR3 nucleotides: TGTGCCAGCAGCTTAGGGGCAGGAAACTCTGGAAACACCATATATTTT. Translated: CASSLGAGNSGNTIYF.